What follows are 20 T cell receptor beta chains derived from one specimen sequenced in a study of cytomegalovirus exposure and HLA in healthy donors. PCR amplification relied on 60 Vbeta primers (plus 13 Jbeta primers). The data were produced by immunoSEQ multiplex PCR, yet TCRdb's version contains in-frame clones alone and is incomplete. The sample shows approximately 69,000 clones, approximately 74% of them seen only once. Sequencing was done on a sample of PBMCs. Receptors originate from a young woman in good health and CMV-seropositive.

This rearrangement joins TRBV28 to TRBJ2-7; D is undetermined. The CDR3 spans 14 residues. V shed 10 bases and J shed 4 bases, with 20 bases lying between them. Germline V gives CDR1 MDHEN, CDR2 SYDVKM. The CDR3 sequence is CATQSPGVEYEQYF. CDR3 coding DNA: TGTGCCACCCAGTCCCCAGGTGTGGAATACGAGCAGTACTTC.

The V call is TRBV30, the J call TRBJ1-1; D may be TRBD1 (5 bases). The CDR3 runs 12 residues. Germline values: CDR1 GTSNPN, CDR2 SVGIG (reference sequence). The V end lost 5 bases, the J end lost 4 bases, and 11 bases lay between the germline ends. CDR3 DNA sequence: TGTGCCTGGGAGGACGGGGGCACTGAAGCTTTCTTT. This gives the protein CAWEDGGTEAFF. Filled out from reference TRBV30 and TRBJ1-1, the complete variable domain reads SQTIHQWPATLVQPVGSPLSLECTVEGTSNPNLYWYRQAAGRGLQLLFYSVGIGQISSEVPQNLSASRPQDRQFILSSKKLLLSDSGFYLCAWEDGGTEAFFGQGTRLTVV.

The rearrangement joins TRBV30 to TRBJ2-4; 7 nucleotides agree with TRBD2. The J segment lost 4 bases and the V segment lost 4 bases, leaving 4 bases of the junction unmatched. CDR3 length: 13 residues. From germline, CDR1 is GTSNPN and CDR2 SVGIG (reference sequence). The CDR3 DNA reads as TGTGCCTGGATGGAGCGGGATAAAAACATTCAGTACTTC. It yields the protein CAWMERDKNIQYF.

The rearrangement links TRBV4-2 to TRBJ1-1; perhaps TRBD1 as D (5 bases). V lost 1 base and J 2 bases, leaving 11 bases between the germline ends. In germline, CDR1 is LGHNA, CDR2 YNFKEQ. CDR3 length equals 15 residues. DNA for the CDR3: TGTGCCAGCAGCCAAGGACAGAGGATAAACACTGAAGCTTTCTTT. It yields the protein CASSQGQRINTEAFF.

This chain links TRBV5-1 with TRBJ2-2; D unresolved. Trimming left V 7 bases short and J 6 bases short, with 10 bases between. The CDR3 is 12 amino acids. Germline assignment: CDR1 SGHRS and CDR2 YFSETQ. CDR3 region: CASRSLAGELFF. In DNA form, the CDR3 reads TGCGCCAGCCGTTCACTCGCCGGGGAGCTGTTTTTT.

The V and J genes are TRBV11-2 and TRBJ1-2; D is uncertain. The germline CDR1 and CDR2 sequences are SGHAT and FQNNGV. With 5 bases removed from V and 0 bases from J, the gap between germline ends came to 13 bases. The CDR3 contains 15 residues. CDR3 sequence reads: CASSPQSVPNYGYTF. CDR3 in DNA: TGTGCCAGCAGCCCACAATCAGTTCCTAACTATGGCTACACCTTC.

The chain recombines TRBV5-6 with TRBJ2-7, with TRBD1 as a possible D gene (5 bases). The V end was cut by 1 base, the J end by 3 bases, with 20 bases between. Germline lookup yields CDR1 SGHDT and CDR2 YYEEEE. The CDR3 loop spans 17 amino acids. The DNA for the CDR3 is TGTGCCAGCAGCTTGCGGCTGGTGGACACTTCTATCTACGAGCAGTACTTC. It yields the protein CASSLRLVDTSIYEQYF.

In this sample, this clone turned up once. CDR3: CASSQGLADSYEQYF. The CDR3 DNA sequence: TGTGCCAGCAGCCAAGGACTAGCGGACTCCTACGAGCAGTACTTC. The gene calls are TRBV4-2 and TRBJ2-7; the match to TRBD2 covers 9 bases. The CDR3 covers 15 residues. The J segment lost 0 bases and the V segment lost 1 base, leaving 1 base of the junction unmatched. Germline V gene lookup returns CDR1 LGHNA and CDR2 YNFKEQ.

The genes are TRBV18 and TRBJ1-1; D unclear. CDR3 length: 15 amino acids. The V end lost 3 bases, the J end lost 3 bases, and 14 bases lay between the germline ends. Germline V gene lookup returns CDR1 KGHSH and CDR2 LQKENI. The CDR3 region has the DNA TGTGCCAGCTCACCGGGTGGAGGAGGTTACACTGAAGCTTTCTTT. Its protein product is CASSPGGGGYTEAFF.

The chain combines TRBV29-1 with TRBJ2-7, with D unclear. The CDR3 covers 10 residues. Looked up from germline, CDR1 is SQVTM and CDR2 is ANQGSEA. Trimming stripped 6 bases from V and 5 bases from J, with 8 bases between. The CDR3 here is CSVRANEQYF. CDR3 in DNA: TGCAGCGTCCGAGCCAACGAGCAGTACTTC.

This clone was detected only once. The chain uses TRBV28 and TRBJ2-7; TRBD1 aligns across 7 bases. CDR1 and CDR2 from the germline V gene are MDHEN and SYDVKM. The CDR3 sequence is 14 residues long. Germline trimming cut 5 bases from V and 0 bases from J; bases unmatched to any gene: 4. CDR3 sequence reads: CASSGTASSYEQYF. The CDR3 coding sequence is TGTGCCAGCAGTGGGACAGCTAGCTCCTACGAGCAGTACTTC.

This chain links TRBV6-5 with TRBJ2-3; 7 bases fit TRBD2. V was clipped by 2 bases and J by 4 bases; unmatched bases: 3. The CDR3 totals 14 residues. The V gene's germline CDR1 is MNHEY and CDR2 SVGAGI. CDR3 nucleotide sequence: TGTGCCAGCAGTTACGCGGGAGAGGCAGATACGCAGTATTTT. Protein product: CASSYAGEADTQYF.

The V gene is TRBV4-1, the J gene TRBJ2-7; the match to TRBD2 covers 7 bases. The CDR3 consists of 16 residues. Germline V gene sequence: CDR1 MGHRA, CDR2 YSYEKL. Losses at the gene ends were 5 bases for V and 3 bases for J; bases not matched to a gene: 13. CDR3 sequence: CASSASGGSLYYEQYF. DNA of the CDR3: TGCGCCAGCAGCGCCTCCGGCGGGAGTTTATACTACGAGCAGTACTTC.

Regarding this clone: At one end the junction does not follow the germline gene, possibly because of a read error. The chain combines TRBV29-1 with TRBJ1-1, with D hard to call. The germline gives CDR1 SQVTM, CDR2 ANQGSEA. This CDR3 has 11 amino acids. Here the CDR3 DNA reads TGCAGCATTGAGAGGAACACTGAAGCTTTCTTT. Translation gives CSIERNTEAFF.

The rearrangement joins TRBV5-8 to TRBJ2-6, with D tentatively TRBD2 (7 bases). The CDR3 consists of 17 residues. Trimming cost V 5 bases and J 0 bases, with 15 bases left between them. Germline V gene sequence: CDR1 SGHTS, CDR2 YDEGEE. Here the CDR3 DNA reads TGTGCCAGCAGTAACAGGGAGGGGTCCTCTGGGGCCAACGTCCTGACTTTC. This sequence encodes CASSNREGSSGANVLTF.

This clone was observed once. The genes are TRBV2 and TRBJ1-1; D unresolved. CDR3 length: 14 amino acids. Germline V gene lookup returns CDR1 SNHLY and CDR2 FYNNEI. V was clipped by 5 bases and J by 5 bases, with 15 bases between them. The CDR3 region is CASSPSGWETEAFF. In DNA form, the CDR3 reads TGTGCCAGCAGTCCCAGCGGGTGGGAAACTGAAGCTTTCTTT.

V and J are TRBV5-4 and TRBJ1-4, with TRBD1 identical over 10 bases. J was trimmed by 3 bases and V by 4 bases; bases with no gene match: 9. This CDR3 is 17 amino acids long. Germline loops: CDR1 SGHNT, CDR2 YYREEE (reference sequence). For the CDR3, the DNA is TGTGCCAGCAGCCGGAGGGACAGGGGTGGTGCTAATGAAAAACTGTTTTTT. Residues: CASSRRDRGGANEKLFF.

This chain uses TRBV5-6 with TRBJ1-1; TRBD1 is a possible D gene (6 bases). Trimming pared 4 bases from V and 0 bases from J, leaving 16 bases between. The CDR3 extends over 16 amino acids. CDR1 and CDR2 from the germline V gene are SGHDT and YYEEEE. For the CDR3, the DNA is TGTGCCAGCAGCACGCAGGGGCTAGACATGAACACTGAAGCTTTCTTT. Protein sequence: CASSTQGLDMNTEAFF.

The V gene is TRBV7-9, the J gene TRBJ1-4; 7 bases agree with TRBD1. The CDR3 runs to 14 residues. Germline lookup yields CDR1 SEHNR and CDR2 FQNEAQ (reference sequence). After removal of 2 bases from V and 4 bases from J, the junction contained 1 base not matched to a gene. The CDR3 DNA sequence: TGTGCCAGCAGCTTAAGGGGGCATAATGAAAAACTGTTTTTT. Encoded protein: CASSLRGHNEKLFF.

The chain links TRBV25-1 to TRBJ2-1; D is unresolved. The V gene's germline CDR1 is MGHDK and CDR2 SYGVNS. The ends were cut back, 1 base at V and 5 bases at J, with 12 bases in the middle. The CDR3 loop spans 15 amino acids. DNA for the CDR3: TGTGCCAGCAGTGAATCAGGCCAGGCCAACAATGAGCAGTTCTTC. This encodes CASSESGQANNEQFF.